This is a list of T cell receptor beta chains from one sample in a study of T cells after yellow fever vaccination. TCRdb reprocessed the 5' RACE reads with MiXCR, giving one entry per CDR3 protein. The sample has about 53,000 distinct CDR3 sequences; approximately 6% are singletons. The sequences come from PBMCs, either bulk or a sorted T-cell subset (CD4+, CD8+, memory, or dextramer-sorted; not recorded which), collected on the day of the yellow fever booster vaccination. The receptors originated from a man between 18 and 29 years old who received the YFV17D yellow fever vaccine. The CDR3 runs from the conserved cysteine through the conserved F or W. D genes are given only for firm matches. A clone size is listed for some rows: how often the clone was seen (once, few, many), or a class if it is expanded.

cdr3_aa cdr3_nt clone_size d_call j_call v_call
CASSPRSNAGPGPYGYTF TGTGCCAGCAGCCCGAGGTCCAACGCGGGGCCGGGGCCTTATGGCTACACCTTC few . TRBJ1-2 TRBV7-9
CASSQERTGSPLHF TGTGCCAGCAGCCAAGAGAGGACGGGTTCACCCCTCCACTTT . . TRBJ1-6 TRBV14
CAISEPGQTRNGYTF TGTGCCATCAGTGAGCCGGGACAGACCCGTAATGGCTACACCTTC many TRBD1 TRBJ1-2 TRBV10-3
CSAPGGGGSGANVLTF TGCAGCGCCCCCGGGGGGGGGGGGAGTGGGGCCAACGTCCTGACTTTC . TRBD2 TRBJ2-6 TRBV29-1
CASSVGFHPNYGYTF TGTGCCAGCAGCGTAGGGTTTCATCCTAACTATGGCTACACCTTC . . TRBJ1-2 TRBV7-9
CASSKVRGRYGSYNSPLHF TGTGCCAGCAGCAAAGTTCGGGGAAGATATGGCTCCTATAATTCACCCCTCCACTTT . . TRBJ1-6 TRBV21-1
CASTPTVNTGELFF TGTGCCAGCACCCCGACAGTGAACACCGGGGAGCTGTTTTTT few . TRBJ2-2 TRBV12-3/TRBV12-4
CASSLAGGVGVSTAAFF TGTGCCAGCAGCTTAGCGGGGGGTGTGGGGGTGAGCACTGCAGCTTTCTTT . . TRBJ1-1 TRBV7-6
CASSDDRVDSPLHF TGTGCCAGCAGTGACGACAGGGTGGATTCACCCCTCCACTTT many TRBD1 TRBJ1-6 TRBV6-6
CASSLDQAHPYIAKNIQYF TGTGCCAGCAGCTTGGACCAGGCGCATCCCTACATAGCCAAAAACATTCAGTACTTC . . TRBJ2-4 TRBV5-4
CASRGATYEQYF TGTGCCAGCAGGGGGGCTACCTACGAGCAGTACTTC many . TRBJ2-7 TRBV6-5
CASSVAGGLEETQYF TGTGCCAGCAGCGTAGCGGGAGGGCTGGAAGAGACCCAGTACTTC many TRBD2 TRBJ2-5 TRBV9
CAIRDEAEAFF TGTGCCATCCGAGATGAGGCTGAAGCTTTCTTT . . TRBJ1-1 TRBV7-9
CASSYSMGGSGELFF TGTGCCAGCAGTTACTCGATGGGGGGCTCCGGGGAGCTGTTTTTT . . TRBJ2-2 TRBV6-5
CASSVVEGNIQYF TGTGCCAGCAGCGTAGTGGAGGGAAACATTCAGTACTTC . . TRBJ2-4 TRBV9
CASSPASGNTIYF TGTGCCAGCTCACCCGCCTCTGGAAACACCATATATTTT many . TRBJ1-3 TRBV18
CSARGGGSQPQHF TGCAGTGCTAGGGGAGGGGGTTCGCAGCCCCAGCATTTT many . TRBJ1-5 TRBV20-1
CASSPPAGGAMNEQFF TGTGCCAGCAGCCCACCGGCCGGGGGGGCGATGAATGAGCAGTTCTTC many TRBD2 TRBJ2-1 TRBV7-9
CASSLVDGGNEQFF TGCGCCAGCAGCTTGGTTGACGGCGGCAATGAGCAGTTCTTC many . TRBJ2-1 TRBV5-1
CSVVLRGGGTDTQYF TGCAGTGTCGTCCTTCGGGGCGGGGGCACAGATACGCAGTATTTT many . TRBJ2-3 TRBV20-1
CASSQDGAGAKNTGELFF TGCGCCAGCAGCCAAGATGGCGCAGGGGCGAAGAACACCGGGGAGCTGTTTTTT many . TRBJ2-2 TRBV4-3
CATSRFSDSYSNQPQHF TGTGCCACCAGTCGATTCTCCGACAGTTATAGCAATCAGCCCCAGCATTTT few . TRBJ1-5 TRBV15
CASSQGELAGVGSYNEQFF TGCGCCAGCAGCCAAGGTGAACTAGCGGGGGTAGGCTCCTACAATGAGCAGTTCTTC many TRBD2 TRBJ2-1 TRBV4-3
CASSYNNMGWDTEAFF TGTGCCAGCAGTTACAACAACATGGGGTGGGACACTGAAGCTTTCTTT many . TRBJ1-1 TRBV6-6
CSATHGGAAKNIQYF TGCAGTGCTACTCACGGGGGGGCAGCCAAAAACATTCAGTACTTC many TRBD2 TRBJ2-4 TRBV20-1
CASSLLDSYEETQYF TGCGCCAGCAGCTTGTTGGACAGCTATGAAGAGACCCAGTACTTC many . TRBJ2-5 TRBV5-1
CASSLEGGRDTEAFF TGTGCCAGCAGCTTGGAGGGGGGCAGAGACACTGAAGCTTTCTTT . . TRBJ1-1 TRBV5-4
CASSLASGRNQPQHF TGCGCCAGCAGCTTGGCGTCAGGGCGGAATCAGCCCCAGCATTTT many . TRBJ1-5 TRBV5-1
CATSDSPADQPQHF TGTGCCACCAGTGACTCCCCCGCAGATCAGCCCCAGCATTTT . . TRBJ1-5 TRBV24-1
CASSLAPGGSNEQFF TGTGCCAGCAGCTTAGCGCCTGGAGGGTCGAATGAGCAGTTCTTC many . TRBJ2-1 TRBV7-9
CASRQNGQGDYQPQHF TGTGCCAGCAGGCAGAACGGACAGGGGGACTATCAGCCCCAGCATTTT . TRBD1 TRBJ1-5 TRBV6-5
CASTNDGAYEQYF TGTGCCAGCACCAACGACGGGGCCTACGAGCAGTACTTC many . TRBJ2-7 TRBV6-2/TRBV6-3
CASSQEPGTGDEQFF TGTGCCAGCAGCCAAGAGCCCGGGACAGGGGACGAGCAGTTCTTC many TRBD1 TRBJ2-1 TRBV14
CASSLRWDTGELFF TGCGCCAGCAGCTTACGATGGGACACCGGGGAGCTGTTTTTT . . TRBJ2-2 TRBV5-1
CASRRTQGANTEAFF TGTGCCAGCAGACGAACCCAGGGGGCGAACACTGAAGCTTTCTTT many TRBD1 TRBJ1-1 TRBV7-8
CASSPDWNEQFF TGTGCCAGCAGCCCGGACTGGAATGAGCAGTTCTTC . . TRBJ2-1 TRBV7-9
CASSLVGQGSLLVPDEQFF TGTGCCAGCAGCTTGGTGGGACAGGGGTCCCTTTTGGTCCCCGATGAGCAGTTCTTC many TRBD1 TRBJ2-1 TRBV5-6
CASSPGRGAGPRRTEAFF TGTGCCAGTAGTCCGGGGCGGGGTGCAGGGCCAAGAAGGACTGAAGCTTTCTTT . . TRBJ1-1 TRBV19
CSVEKQNQETQYF TGCAGCGTTGAAAAACAGAACCAAGAGACCCAGTACTTC many . TRBJ2-5 TRBV29-1
CASSLAPGNTEAFF TGTGCCAGCAGCTTAGCGCCGGGTAACACTGAAGCTTTCTTT . . TRBJ1-1 TRBV7-9
CASSPHRVRVSFEAFF TGTGCCAGCAGCCCCCACAGGGTGAGGGTAAGCTTTGAAGCTTTCTTT many . TRBJ1-1 TRBV6-6
CASSGYRANTGELFF TGTGCCAGCAGCGGGTACAGGGCGAACACCGGGGAGCTGTTTTTT . . TRBJ2-2 TRBV3-1
CASGPGGTNYGYTF TGTGCCAGCGGGCCTGGGGGCACTAACTATGGCTACACCTTC many . TRBJ1-2 TRBV12-3/TRBV12-4
CASSVSGGVSYEQYF TGTGCCAGCAGCGTTTCGGGGGGGGTGTCCTACGAGCAGTACTTC many TRBD2 TRBJ2-7 TRBV9
CASSYSILYTEAFF TGTGCCAGCAGTTACTCGATCTTGTACACTGAAGCTTTCTTT many . TRBJ1-1 TRBV6-2/TRBV6-3
CASSQEPGGYEKLFF TGCGCCAGCAGCCAAGAGCCAGGGGGATATGAAAAACTGTTTTTT many TRBD1 TRBJ1-4 TRBV4-3
CAISGSLAERETQYF TGTGCCATCAGTGGGTCCCTCGCCGAACGGGAGACCCAGTACTTC many . TRBJ2-5 TRBV10-3
CASSAFGPYEQYF TGTGCCAGCAGCGCCTTTGGCCCCTACGAGCAGTACTTC many . TRBJ2-7 TRBV12-3/TRBV12-4
CSAINSRTGHREQFF TGCAGTGCCATTAACTCTCGGACAGGGCATAGGGAGCAGTTCTTC many TRBD1 TRBJ2-1 TRBV20-1
CSARPVNYGYTF TGCAGTGCTAGACCCGTTAACTATGGCTACACCTTC many . TRBJ1-2 TRBV20-1
CASSLKGSSEQFF TGTGCCAGCAGCTTAAAGGGGTCAAGTGAGCAGTTCTTC many . TRBJ2-1 TRBV7-9
CASSAQGAVDTEAFF TGCGCCAGCAGCGCACAGGGGGCAGTGGACACTGAAGCTTTCTTT . TRBD1 TRBJ1-1 TRBV5-1
CASSLGTNEETQYF TGCGCCAGCAGCTTGGGAACCAATGAAGAGACCCAGTACTTC many . TRBJ2-5 TRBV5-1